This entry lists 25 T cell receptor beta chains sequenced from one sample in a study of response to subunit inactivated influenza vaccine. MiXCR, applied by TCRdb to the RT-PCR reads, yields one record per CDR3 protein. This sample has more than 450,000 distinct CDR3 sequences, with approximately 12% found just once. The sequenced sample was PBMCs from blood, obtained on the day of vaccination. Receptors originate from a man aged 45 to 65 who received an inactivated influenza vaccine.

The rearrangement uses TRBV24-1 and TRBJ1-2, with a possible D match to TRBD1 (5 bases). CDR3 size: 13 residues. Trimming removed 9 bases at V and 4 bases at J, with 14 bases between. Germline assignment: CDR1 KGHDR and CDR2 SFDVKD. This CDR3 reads CATWGGLGYGYTF. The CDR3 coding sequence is TGTGCCACCTGGGGGGGTCTAGGCTATGGCTACACCTTC.

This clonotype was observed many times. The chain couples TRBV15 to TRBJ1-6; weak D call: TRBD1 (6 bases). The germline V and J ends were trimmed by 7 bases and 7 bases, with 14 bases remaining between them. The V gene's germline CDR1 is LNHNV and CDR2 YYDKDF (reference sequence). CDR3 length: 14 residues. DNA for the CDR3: TGTGCCACCACCAGGGGCCAGGGAAATTCACCCCTCCACTTT. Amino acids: CATTRGQGNSPLHF. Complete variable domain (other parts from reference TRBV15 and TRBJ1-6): DAMVIQNPRYQVTQFGKPVTLSCSQTLNHNVMYWYQQKSSQAPKLLFHYYDKDFNNEADTPDNFQSRRPNTSFCFLDIRSPGLGDTAMYLCATTRGQGNSPLHFGNGTRLTVT.

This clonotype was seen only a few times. The CDR3 region is CATSRSRDRGEQYF. The CDR3 region has the DNA TGTGCCACCAGCAGATCCCGGGACAGGGGTGAGCAGTACTTC. V gene TRBV15 combines with J gene TRBJ2-7, with 10 positions matching TRBD1. This CDR3 is 14 amino acids long. V shed 2 bases, J shed 7 bases, and the junction held 5 bases outside the gene matches. Germline CDR1 LNHNV, CDR2 YYDKDF (reference sequence).

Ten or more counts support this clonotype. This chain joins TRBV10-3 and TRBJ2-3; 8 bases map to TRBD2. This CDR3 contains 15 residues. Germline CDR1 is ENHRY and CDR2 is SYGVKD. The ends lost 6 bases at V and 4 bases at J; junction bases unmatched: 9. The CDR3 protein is CAISPPGGAADTQYF. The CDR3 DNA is TGTGCCATCAGCCCCCCCGGGGGGGCGGCAGATACGCAGTATTTT.

CDR3: CASSPDPTVPYEQYF. The CDR3 coding sequence is TGCGCCAGCAGCCCGGACCCCACTGTACCTTACGAGCAGTACTTC. The rearrangement joins TRBV5-1 to TRBJ2-7; D is unclear. CDR1 and CDR2 (germline): SGHRS, YFSETQ. The CDR3 extends over 15 amino acids. Deletions cut 4 bases from V and 4 bases from J, with 18 bases between.

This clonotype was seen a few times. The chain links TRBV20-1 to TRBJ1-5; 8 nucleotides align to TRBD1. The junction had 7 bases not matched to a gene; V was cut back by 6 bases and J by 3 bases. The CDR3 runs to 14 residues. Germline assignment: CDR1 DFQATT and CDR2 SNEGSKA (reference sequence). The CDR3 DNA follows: TGCAGTGCACAAACAGGGGGGGTCAATCAGCCCCAGCATTTT. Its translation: CSAQTGGVNQPQHF.

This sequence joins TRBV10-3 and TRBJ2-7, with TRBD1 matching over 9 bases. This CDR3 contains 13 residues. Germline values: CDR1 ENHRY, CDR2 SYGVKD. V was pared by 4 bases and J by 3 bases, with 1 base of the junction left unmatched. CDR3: CAISGGQGYEQYF. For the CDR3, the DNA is TGTGCCATCAGTGGGGGACAGGGCTACGAGCAGTACTTC.

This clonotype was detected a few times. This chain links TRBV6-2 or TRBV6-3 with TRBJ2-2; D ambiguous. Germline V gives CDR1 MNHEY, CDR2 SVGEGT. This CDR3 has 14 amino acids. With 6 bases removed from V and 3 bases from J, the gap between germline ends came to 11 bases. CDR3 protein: CASSPGPHTGELFF. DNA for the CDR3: TGTGCCAGCAGCCCCGGGCCACACACCGGGGAGCTGTTTTTT.

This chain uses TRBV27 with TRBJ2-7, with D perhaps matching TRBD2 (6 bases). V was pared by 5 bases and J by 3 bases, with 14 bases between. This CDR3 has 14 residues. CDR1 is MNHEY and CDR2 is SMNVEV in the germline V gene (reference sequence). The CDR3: CASSRGDSRYEQYF. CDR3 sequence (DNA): TGTGCCAGCAGTAGAGGGGACTCCCGCTACGAGCAGTACTTC.

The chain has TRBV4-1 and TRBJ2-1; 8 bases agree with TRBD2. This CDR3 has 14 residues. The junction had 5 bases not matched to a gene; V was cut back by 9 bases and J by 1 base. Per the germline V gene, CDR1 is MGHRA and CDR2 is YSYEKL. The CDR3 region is CASGRGESYNEQFF. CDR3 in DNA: TGCGCCAGTGGGCGGGGGGAATCCTACAATGAGCAGTTCTTC.

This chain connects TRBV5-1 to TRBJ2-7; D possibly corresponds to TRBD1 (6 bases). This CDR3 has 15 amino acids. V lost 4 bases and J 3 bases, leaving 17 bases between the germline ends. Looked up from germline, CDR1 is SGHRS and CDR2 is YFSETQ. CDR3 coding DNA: TGCGCCAGCAGCACAGGGTCACAGGGATTCTACGAGCAGTACTTC. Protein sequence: CASSTGSQGFYEQYF.

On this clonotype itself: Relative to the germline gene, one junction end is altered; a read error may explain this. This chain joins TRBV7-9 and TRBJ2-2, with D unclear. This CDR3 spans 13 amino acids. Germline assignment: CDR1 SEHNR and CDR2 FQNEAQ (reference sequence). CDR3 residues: CDSSWTSTGELFF. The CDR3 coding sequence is TGTGACAGCAGCTGGACGTCCACCGGGGAGCTGTTTTTT.

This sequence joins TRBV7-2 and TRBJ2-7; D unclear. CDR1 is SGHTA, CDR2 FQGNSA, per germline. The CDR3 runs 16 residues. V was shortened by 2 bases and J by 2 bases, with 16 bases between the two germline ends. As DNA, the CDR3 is TGTGCCAGCAGCTTATTAGGTGGGATTCCCACCTACGAGCAGTACTTC. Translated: CASSLLGGIPTYEQYF.

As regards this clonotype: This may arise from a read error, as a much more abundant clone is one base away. The CDR3 here is CASGPSQGSGELFF. The CDR3 DNA reads TGTGCCAGTGGTCCTTCACAGGGAAGCGGGGAGCTGTTTTTT. V is TRBV19 and J is TRBJ2-2; tentative D call: TRBD1 (6 bases). V was trimmed by 8 bases and J by 7 bases, leaving 17 bases between them. CDR3 length equals 14 residues. Per germline, CDR1 LNHDA and CDR2 SQIVND (reference sequence). Looking up the rest from reference TRBV19 and TRBJ2-2 gives the full variable domain: DGGITQSPKYLFRKEGQNVTLSCEQNLNHDAMYWYRQDPGQGLRLIYYSQIVNDFQKGDIAEGYSVSREKKESFPLTVTSAQKNPTAFYLCASGPSQGSGELFFGEGSRLTVL.

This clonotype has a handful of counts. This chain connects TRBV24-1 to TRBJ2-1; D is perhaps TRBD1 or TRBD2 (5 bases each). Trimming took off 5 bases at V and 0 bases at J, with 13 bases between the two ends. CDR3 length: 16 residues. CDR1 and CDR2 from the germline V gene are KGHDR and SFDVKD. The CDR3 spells CATSGMRGSSYNEQFF. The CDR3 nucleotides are TGTGCCACCAGTGGTATGAGGGGTAGCTCCTACAATGAGCAGTTCTTC.

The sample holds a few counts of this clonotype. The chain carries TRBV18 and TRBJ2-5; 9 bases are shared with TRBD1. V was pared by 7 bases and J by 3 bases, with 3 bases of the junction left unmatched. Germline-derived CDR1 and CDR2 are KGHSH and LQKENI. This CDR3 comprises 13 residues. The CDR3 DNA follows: TGTGCCAGCTACAGGACAGGGGAAGAGACCCAGTACTTC. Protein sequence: CASYRTGEETQYF.

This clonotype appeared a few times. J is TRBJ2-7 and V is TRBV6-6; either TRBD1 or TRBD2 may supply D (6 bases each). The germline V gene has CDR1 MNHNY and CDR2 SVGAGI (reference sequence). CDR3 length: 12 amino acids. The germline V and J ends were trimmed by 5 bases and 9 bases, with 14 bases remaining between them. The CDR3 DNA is TGTGCCAGCAGTACCTTCAGGGGAGGGCAGTACTTC. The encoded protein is CASSTFRGGQYF.

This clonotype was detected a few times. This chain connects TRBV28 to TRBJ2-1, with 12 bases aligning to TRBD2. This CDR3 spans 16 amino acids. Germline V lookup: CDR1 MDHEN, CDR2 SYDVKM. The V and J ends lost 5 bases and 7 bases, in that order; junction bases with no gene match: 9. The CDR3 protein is CASSLTTSGRGNEQFF. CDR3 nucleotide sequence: TGTGCCAGCAGTCTTACGACTAGCGGGAGAGGGAATGAGCAGTTCTTC.

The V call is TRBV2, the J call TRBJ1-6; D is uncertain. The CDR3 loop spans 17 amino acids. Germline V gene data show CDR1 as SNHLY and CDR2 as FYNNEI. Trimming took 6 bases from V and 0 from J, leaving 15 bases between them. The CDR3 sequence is CASSQDLSSSYNSPLHF. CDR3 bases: TGTGCCAGCAGCCAGGACCTAAGCAGCTCCTATAATTCACCCCTCCACTTT. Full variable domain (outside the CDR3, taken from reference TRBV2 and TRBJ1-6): EPEVTQTPSHQVTQMGQEVILRCVPISNHLYFYWYRQILGQKVEFLVSFYNNEISEKSEIFDDQFSVERPDGSNFTLKIRSTKLEDSAMYFCASSQDLSSSYNSPLHFGNGTRLTVT.

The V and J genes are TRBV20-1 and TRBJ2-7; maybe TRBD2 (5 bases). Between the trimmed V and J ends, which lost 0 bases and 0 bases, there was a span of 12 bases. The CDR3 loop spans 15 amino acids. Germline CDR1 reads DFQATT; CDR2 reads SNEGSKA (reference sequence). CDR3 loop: CSARDGGVTSYEQYF. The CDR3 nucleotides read TGCAGTGCTAGAGATGGAGGAGTTACCTCCTACGAGCAGTACTTC.

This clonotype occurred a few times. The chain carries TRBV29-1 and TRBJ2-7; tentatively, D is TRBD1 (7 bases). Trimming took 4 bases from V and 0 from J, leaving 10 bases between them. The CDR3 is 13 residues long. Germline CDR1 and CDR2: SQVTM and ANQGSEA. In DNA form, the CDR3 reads TGCAGCGTTGGCCAGGGGGGCTCCTACGAGCAGTACTTC. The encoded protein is CSVGQGGSYEQYF.

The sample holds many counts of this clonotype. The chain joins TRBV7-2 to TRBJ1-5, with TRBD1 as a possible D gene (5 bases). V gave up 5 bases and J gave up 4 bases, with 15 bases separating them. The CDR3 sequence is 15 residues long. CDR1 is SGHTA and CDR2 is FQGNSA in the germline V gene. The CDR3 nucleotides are TGTGCCAGCAGCCCCAACGGGGGAGGAAATCAGCCCCAGCATTTT. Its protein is CASSPNGGGNQPQHF.

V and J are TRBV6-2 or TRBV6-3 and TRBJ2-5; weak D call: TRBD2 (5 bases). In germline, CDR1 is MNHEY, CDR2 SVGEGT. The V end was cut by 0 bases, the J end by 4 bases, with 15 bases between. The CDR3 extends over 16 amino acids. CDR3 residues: CASSYSWGAVGETQYF. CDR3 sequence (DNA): TGTGCCAGCAGTTACTCGTGGGGAGCGGTGGGAGAGACCCAGTACTTC.

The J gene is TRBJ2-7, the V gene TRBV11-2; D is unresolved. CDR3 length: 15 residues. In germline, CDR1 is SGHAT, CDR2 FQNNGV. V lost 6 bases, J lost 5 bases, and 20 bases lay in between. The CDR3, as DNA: TGTGCCAGCAGGGGCCAGAGTTGGGAACTCAACGAGCAGTACTTC. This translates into CASRGQSWELNEQYF.

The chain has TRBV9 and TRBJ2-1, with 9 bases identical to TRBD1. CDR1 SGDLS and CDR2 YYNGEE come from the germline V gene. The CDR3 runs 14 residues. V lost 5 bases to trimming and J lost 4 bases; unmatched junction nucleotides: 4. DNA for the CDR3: TGTGCCAGCAGACAGGGGGCGGGTTACAATGAGCAGTTCTTC. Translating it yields CASRQGAGYNEQFF.